Shown below are 9 T cell receptor beta chains from a single sample sequenced in a study of identical twins' blood T cells. TCRdb fed the 5' RACE reads into MiXCR, producing one record per CDR3 protein. Of 350,000 to 400,000 distinct CDR3 sequences in the sample, over 25% are singletons; the top ten hold around 5.6%. The sample was PBMCs. These receptors all stem from a woman between 18 and 55 years old in good health.

The V call is TRBV20-1, the J call TRBJ2-7; D is perhaps TRBD2 (6 bases). In germline, CDR1 is DFQATT, CDR2 SNEGSKA (reference sequence). Trimming pared 0 bases from V and 2 bases from J, leaving 11 bases between. The CDR3 runs to 14 residues. The CDR3 here is CSARDPGVPYEQYF. The DNA for the CDR3 is TGCAGTGCTAGAGATCCGGGGGTACCCTACGAGCAGTACTTC.

For this clonotype: Since a much larger clone is just one base distant, this may be a read error. V and J are TRBV2 and TRBJ2-1; a possible D gene is TRBD1 (6 bases). The CDR3 loop spans 13 amino acids. Germline V gene data show CDR1 as SNHLY and CDR2 as FYNNEI. Trimming pared 10 bases from V and 4 bases from J, leaving 14 bases between. CDR3 sequence: CAIKRTAYNEQFF. In DNA form, the CDR3 reads TGTGCCATCAAAAGGACAGCATACAATGAGCAGTTCTTC.

This sequence joins TRBV19 and TRBJ2-1; D is unclear. This CDR3 has 14 residues. Germline V CDR1 and CDR2: LNHDA, SQIVND (reference sequence). The V and J ends lost 3 bases and 7 bases respectively, with 13 bases between them. CDR3 amino acids: CASSIILGRNEQFF. The CDR3 region has the DNA TGTGCCAGTAGTATTATCCTAGGAAGGAATGAGCAGTTCTTC.

V and J are TRBV6-5 and TRBJ1-6; no reliable D call. The V end lost 6 bases, the J end lost 6 bases, and 12 bases lay between the germline ends. Germline V gives CDR1 MNHEY, CDR2 SVGAGI. The CDR3 is made up of 14 amino acids. DNA of the CDR3: TGTGCCAGCAGGGCCGACTGGGGTAATTCACCCCTCCACTTT. Amino acids: CASRADWGNSPLHF.

A remark on this clonotype: The junction departs from the called germline gene at one end, perhaps through a read error. The V call is TRBV9, the J call TRBJ2-3, with D maybe TRBD2 (5 bases). CDR1 and CDR2 from the germline V gene are SGDLS and YYNGEE. The CDR3 contains 12 residues. The CDR3 DNA is TGTGCCGGCAGCCGACTAACAGATACGCAGTATTTT. This codes for CAGSRLTDTQYF.

The count of this clonotype is one. The junction differs from germline at one of its ends, possibly a read error. The chain joins TRBV20-1 to TRBJ2-7, with D tentatively TRBD2 (5 bases). Germline loops: CDR1 DFQATT, CDR2 SNEGSKA (reference sequence). The length of the CDR3 is 14 residues. CDR3 sequence: CSAIPITRTYGQYF. DNA of the CDR3: TGCAGTGCTATCCCAATTACTAGGACCTACGGGCAGTACTTC.

V and J are TRBV30 and TRBJ2-3; D unclear. Trimming took 4 bases from V and 6 from J, leaving 11 bases between them. The CDR3 sequence is 12 residues long. Germline-derived CDR1 and CDR2 are GTSNPN and SVGIG (reference sequence). The CDR3 spells CAWNWGPDTQYF. The DNA for the CDR3 is TGTGCCTGGAATTGGGGTCCTGATACGCAGTATTTT.

The chain employs TRBV29-1 and TRBJ1-4; 8 nucleotides align to TRBD1. Germline V lookup: CDR1 SQVTM, CDR2 ANQGSEA. Germline trimming cut 7 bases from V and 5 bases from J; bases unmatched to any gene: 3. This CDR3 comprises 12 residues. The CDR3 coding sequence is TGCAGCGGACAGGGGATGAATGAAAAACTGTTTTTT. Its protein is CSGQGMNEKLFF.

The chain employs TRBV29-1 and TRBJ2-1, with no clear D. The CDR3 runs 14 residues. V lost 4 bases and J lost 1, with 11 bases in between. CDR1 SQVTM and CDR2 ANQGSEA come from the germline V gene. The CDR3: CSVAKVVSYNEQFF. The CDR3 DNA follows: TGCAGCGTTGCCAAGGTGGTTTCCTACAATGAGCAGTTCTTC.